This TCR beta chain was identified during a study of blood T cells in healthy people across ages. Overall study findings and caveats: The long-lived group displayed more naive CD4+ cells, plus higher diversity, than the aged donors did.

Concerning this clonotype itself: The antigen is not known.

Then a second PCR, running about 6 to 11 cycles, was carried out with a sample-barcoded 5' primer and a J-beta primer mix. Each cDNA molecule carried a tag from a template-switch adaptor that contained 12 random nucleotides. Each CDR3 protein is one row after TCRdb ran MiXCR on the 5' RACE reads. The sample yields fewer than 900,000 distinct CDR3 sequences, 45% to 50% seen once. This CDR3 region has 14 residues. From germline, CDR1 is ENHRY and CDR2 SYGVKD. The V gene lost 3 bases and the J gene lost 3 bases, with 11 bases spanning the gap. This TCR was recovered from a woman in her fifties or sixties in good health. The chain recombines TRBV10-3 with TRBJ1-2; possibly TRBD1 for D (5 bases). Material: blood. CDR3 residues: CAISEQGADYGYTF. The CDR3 nucleotides read TGTGCCATCAGTGAACAAGGGGCAGACTATGGCTACACCTTC.